What follows are 13 T cell receptor beta chains derived from one specimen sequenced in a study of T-cell memory formation after mild COVID-19. TCRdb analysed the 5' RACE reads with MiXCR anew, one entry per CDR3 protein. The sample contains fewer than 500,000 distinct CDR3 sequences, around a quarter of which appear only once. Sequencing was carried out using PBMCs or a T cell subset sorted from them (not recorded which). The receptors originated from an adult woman who had mild COVID-19 (a few samples of this study predate the infection). Cell type and time point are not known.

This clonotype was counted only a few times. The V call is TRBV5-4, the J call TRBJ2-7; no clear D. CDR3 size: 12 residues. The V end lost 2 bases, the J end lost 3 bases, and 6 bases lay between the germline ends. Germline loops: CDR1 SGHNT, CDR2 YYREEE (reference sequence). In nucleotides, the CDR3 is TGTGCCAGCAGCTTCCAGGACTACGAGCAGTACTTC. Amino acid sequence: CASSFQDYEQYF.

This clonotype was seen a few times. This sequence joins TRBV7-3 and TRBJ2-7; 8 bases are shared with TRBD1. The CDR3 is 15 amino acids. The V gene's germline CDR1 is SGHTA and CDR2 FQGTGA. V lost 5 bases to trimming and J lost 0 bases; unmatched junction nucleotides: 6. The CDR3 loop reads CASSRAGGASYEQYF. CDR3 nucleotide sequence: TGTGCCAGCAGCCGGGCAGGGGGCGCCTCCTACGAGCAGTACTTC.

The J gene is TRBJ1-1, the V gene TRBV27; no reliable D call. The ends were cut back, 5 bases at V and 3 bases at J, with 10 bases in the middle. The CDR3 consists of 13 residues. Germline CDR1 reads MNHEY; CDR2 reads SMNVEV (reference sequence). The CDR3 reads CASSQLFHTEAFF. DNA of the CDR3: TGTGCCAGCAGTCAGCTATTCCACACTGAAGCTTTCTTT.

Ten or more counts support this clonotype. V is TRBV28 and J is TRBJ2-7; tentatively, D is TRBD1 or TRBD2 (5 bases each). CDR3 size: 12 residues. With 6 bases removed from V and 5 bases from J, the gap between germline ends came to 11 bases. Germline CDR1 reads MDHEN; CDR2 reads SYDVKM. CDR3 sequence: CASSEGINEQYF. In DNA, the CDR3 is TGTGCCAGCAGCGAGGGGATCAACGAGCAGTACTTC.

The chain joins TRBV5-4 to TRBJ2-5; 9 bases are a match to TRBD2. Unmatched junction bases numbered 6, after V lost 4 bases and J lost 5 bases. The CDR3 consists of 14 residues. Per germline, CDR1 SGHNT and CDR2 YYREEE (reference sequence). Here the CDR3 DNA reads TGTGCCAGCAGCAGAGGGACTAGCTTGGAGACCCAGTACTTC. This encodes CASSRGTSLETQYF.

The table lists this clonotype with a few counts. This chain links TRBV12-3 or TRBV12-4 with TRBJ2-3; D unclear. CDR3 length: 15 residues. V was pared by 3 bases and J by 0 bases, with 10 bases between. The CDR3 loop is CASSFPVGSTDTQYF. DNA of the CDR3: TGTGCCAGCAGTTTCCCAGTTGGGAGCACAGATACGCAGTATTTT.

The CDR3 DNA follows: TGTGCCAGCAGTTTAGTCTTTAGCAATCAGCCCCAGCATTTT. Protein: CASSLVFSNQPQHF. V gene TRBV6-1 combines with J gene TRBJ1-5; D is undetermined. V shed 5 bases and J shed 0 bases, with 8 bases lying between them. This CDR3 is 14 amino acids long. Germline values: CDR1 MNHNS, CDR2 SASEGT.

V and J are TRBV12-3 or TRBV12-4 and TRBJ2-2, with D unclear. The CDR3 spans 13 residues. V was shortened by 2 bases and J by 6 bases, with 7 bases between the two germline ends. CDR3: CASSLLLPGELFF. The CDR3 nucleotides are TGTGCCAGCAGTTTACTACTCCCCGGGGAGCTGTTTTTT.

V gene TRBV18 combines with J gene TRBJ1-6; TRBD1 matches 9 bases. Trimming cost V 5 bases and J 8 bases; bases outside gene matches: 19. CDR3 length: 19 residues. Germline V lookup: CDR1 KGHSH, CDR2 LQKENI. This chain's CDR3 is CASSSTGGYHPLGDSPLHF. The CDR3 nucleotides are TGTGCCAGCTCATCCACAGGGGGCTACCACCCTCTCGGAGATTCACCCCTCCACTTT.

This clonotype appeared a few times. This chain connects TRBV18 to TRBJ2-5, with D unclear. The CDR3 consists of 14 residues. The V gene lost 3 bases and the J gene lost 3 bases, with 11 bases spanning the gap. Germline loops: CDR1 KGHSH, CDR2 LQKENI. The CDR3 DNA sequence: TGTGCCAGCTCACCTAACGATTTAAAAGAGACCCAGTACTTC. Translation gives CASSPNDLKETQYF. Full variable domain (rest looked up from reference TRBV18 and TRBJ2-5): NAGVMQNPRHLVRRRGQEARLRCSPMKGHSHVYWYRQLPEEGLKFMVYLQKENIIDESGMPKERFSAEFPKEGPSILRIQQVVRGDSAAYFCASSPNDLKETQYFGPGTRLLVL.

The chain joins TRBV7-9 to TRBJ1-1, with D perhaps TRBD1 (5 bases). The germline gives CDR1 SEHNR, CDR2 FQNEAQ (reference sequence). This CDR3 is 12 amino acids long. V was trimmed by 4 bases and J by 11 bases, leaving 14 bases between them. The CDR3 sequence: CASSSLPGSAFF. For the CDR3, the DNA is TGTGCCAGCAGCTCCCTCCCAGGGTCCGCTTTCTTT.

V is TRBV6-2 or TRBV6-3 and J is TRBJ1-1; the D is unclear. The CDR3 sequence is 13 residues long. V gave up 4 bases and J gave up 0 bases, with 6 bases separating them. CDR1 and CDR2 (germline): MNHEY, SVGEGT. CDR3 sequence reads: CASSFYVNTEAFF. In DNA, the CDR3 is TGTGCCAGCAGTTTCTACGTGAACACTGAAGCTTTCTTT.

The V gene is TRBV7-2, the J gene TRBJ1-2; D gene unclear. Trimming left V 6 bases short and J 4 bases short, with 15 bases between. CDR3 size: 14 residues. From germline, CDR1 is SGHTA and CDR2 FQGNSA. CDR3 amino acids: CASRPPTPGYGYTF. The CDR3 coding sequence is TGTGCCAGCAGACCTCCCACACCCGGCTATGGCTACACCTTC.